This TCR beta chain was observed in a study of blood T cell repertoires in COVID-19. Across the study: Sources were T cells, B-cell-depleted T cells, or PBMCs; the material itself was cDNA or gDNA.

Under the authors' procedure: The authors estimated nucleated cell counts from reference gene primer amplification. The protocol was immunoSEQ multiplex PCR, while the TCRdb copy is restricted to in-frame clones and leaves out a portion. The V and J calls and the clone size are those of that table, but D and trimming were determined from the DNA. The sample records hundreds of thousands of clones, under 85% being singletons. This clone was seen once. Seattle cases were enrolled at active infection and followed longitudinally. The TCR sequence derives from a woman in her twenties or thirties with COVID-19, enrolled during active disease. Sequenced material: peripheral blood.

CDR3 protein: CASSEGQVRLGEQFF. CDR3 DNA: TGCGCCAGCAGCGAGGGACAGGTGAGGCTCGGTGAGCAGTTCTTC. V gene TRBV5-1 combines with J gene TRBJ2-1; 8 nucleotides line up with TRBD1. The CDR3 runs 15 residues. V lost 4 bases and J lost 9; bases outside the gene matches: 12. Germline CDR1 and CDR2: SGHRS and YFSETQ.